The 13 T cell receptor beta chains below all came from one sample that was sequenced in a study of blood T cell repertoires in COVID-19. Using immunoSEQ multiplex PCR, the repertoire was profiled, and TCRdb retains in-frame clones only, with some absent. The table records 65,000 to 100,000 clones, roughly 80% of them present only once. Sequencing was carried out using peripheral blood. These receptors originate from an elderly woman with acute or convalescent COVID-19.

This clone was detected a few times. The J gene is TRBJ2-6, the V gene TRBV5-4; D ambiguous. This CDR3 is 15 amino acids long. The germline V gene encodes CDR1 SGHNT and CDR2 YYREEE (reference sequence). The V end was cut by 3 bases, the J end by 0 bases, with 7 bases between. CDR3: CASSSMASGANVLTF. CDR3 DNA: TGTGCCAGCAGCTCGATGGCCTCTGGGGCCAACGTCCTGACTTTC.

This clone was recorded a few times. The chain carries TRBV7-2 and TRBJ1-2; no definite D call. V lost 3 bases, J lost 0 bases, and 11 bases lay in between. CDR3 size: 15 residues. From germline, CDR1 is SGHTA and CDR2 FQGNSA. The CDR3 sequence is CASSFGGTANYGYTF. The CDR3 DNA sequence: TGTGCCAGCAGCTTCGGCGGAACGGCTAACTATGGCTACACCTTC.

The V gene is TRBV3-1 (or the pseudogene TRBV3-2), the J gene TRBJ2-5; 16 positions agree with TRBD2. J gave up 7 bases and V 4 bases, and 3 bases lay outside the gene matches. This CDR3 has 15 amino acids. Germline V gene data show CDR1 as LGHDT and CDR2 as YNNKEL (reference sequence). The CDR3 coding sequence is TGTGCCAGCAGCCCCGGGACTAGCGGGGGGGCGACCCAGTACTTC. As protein: CASSPGTSGGATQYF.

The count of this clone is one. The gene calls are TRBV30 and TRBJ1-6; no definite D call. Trimming cost V 0 bases and J 6 bases, with 15 bases left between them. The CDR3 is 16 amino acids. CDR1 is GTSNPN, CDR2 SVGIG, per germline (reference sequence). In DNA form, the CDR3 reads TGTGCCTGGAGTGTACCCCTAGGACTGACTAATTCACCCCTCCACTTT. It yields the protein CAWSVPLGLTNSPLHF.

As DNA, the CDR3 is TGTGCCAGCAGGGTGGGACAGGGGAACGAGCAGTACTTC. Translation: CASRVGQGNEQYF. The J gene is TRBJ2-7, the V gene TRBV6-5; 10 bases fit TRBD1. The trim removed 6 bases at V and 5 bases at J, leaving 4 bases unmatched. CDR3 length: 13 amino acids. CDR1 and CDR2 (germline): MNHEY, SVGAGI.

V and J are TRBV3-1 (or the pseudogene TRBV3-2) and TRBJ1-1; 7 bases agree with TRBD1. The CDR3 has 16 amino acids. Germline lookup yields CDR1 LGHDT and CDR2 YNNKEL (reference sequence). Germline trimming cut 2 bases from V and 4 bases from J; bases unmatched to any gene: 10. CDR3: CASSQQTGTAITEAFF. CDR3 DNA sequence: TGTGCCAGCAGCCAACAAACCGGGACAGCTATCACTGAAGCTTTCTTT.

The rearrangement uses TRBV28 and TRBJ1-2; TRBD1 matches at 8 bases. The germline V gene has CDR1 MDHEN and CDR2 SYDVKM. The CDR3 is 16 residues long. V dropped 3 bases and J dropped 8; count of bases not matched to a gene: 14. The CDR3 coding sequence is TGTGCCAGCAGTTTCCCTAACAGGGGGAGGCTATCGGGCTACACCTTC. It codes for CASSFPNRGRLSGYTF.

The chain has TRBV4-3 and TRBJ2-2, with D maybe TRBD2 (6 bases). Germline assignment: CDR1 LGHNA and CDR2 YSLEER. The CDR3 is 20 amino acids. The germline V and J ends were trimmed by 1 base and 0 bases, with 21 bases remaining between them. CDR3 sequence reads: CASSQALPGSSNPNTGELFF. For the CDR3, the DNA is TGCGCCAGCAGCCAAGCCCTCCCCGGGAGCTCCAATCCGAACACCGGGGAGCTGTTTTTT.

The chain joins TRBV6-5 to TRBJ1-1; unclear D gene. Germline V gene sequence: CDR1 MNHEY, CDR2 SVGAGI. This CDR3 has 11 amino acids. V gave up 2 bases and J gave up 10 bases, with 8 bases separating them. CDR3 bases: TGTGCCAGCAGTTACCGAGAGGTAGCTTTCTTT. Translation: CASSYREVAFF.

The chain links TRBV7-2 to TRBJ1-2; 12 bases align to TRBD1. The CDR3 contains 16 residues. J gave up 4 bases and V 3 bases, and 6 bases lay outside the gene matches. Germline CDR1 reads SGHTA; CDR2 reads FQGNSA. The DNA of the CDR3 is TGTGCCAGCAGCTTGGGGACAGGGGGCATCCGCTATGGCTACACCTTC. Translated, it gives CASSLGTGGIRYGYTF.

In its sample, this clone was seen once. The gene calls are TRBV18 and TRBJ2-7; D might be TRBD1 (5 bases). CDR1 is KGHSH, CDR2 LQKENI, per germline. V gave up 5 bases and J gave up 1 base, with 12 bases separating them. The CDR3 contains 14 residues. The CDR3 coding sequence is TGTGCCAGCTCATCCGCAGCAGGGTCCTACGAGCAGTACTTC. Amino acid sequence: CASSSAAGSYEQYF.

This clone was seen a handful of times. The chain uses TRBV6-1 and TRBJ1-3; unclear D gene. V dropped 1 base and J dropped 6 bases, with 7 bases sitting between them. Germline V gives CDR1 MNHNS, CDR2 SASEGT. The CDR3 sequence is 13 residues long. CDR3 amino acids: CASSEVGANTIYF. The DNA of the CDR3 is TGTGCCAGCAGTGAAGTCGGAGCAAACACCATATATTTT.

This clone came up a few times. CDR3 sequence reads: CASSFTSGGIETQYF. The CDR3 DNA is TGCGCCAGCAGCTTCACTAGCGGGGGAATTGAGACCCAGTACTTC. The V gene is TRBV5-1, the J gene TRBJ2-5, with 11 bases lining up with TRBD2. Germline loops: CDR1 SGHRS, CDR2 YFSETQ. CDR3 length: 15 amino acids. V dropped 2 bases and J dropped 5; count of bases not matched to a gene: 5.